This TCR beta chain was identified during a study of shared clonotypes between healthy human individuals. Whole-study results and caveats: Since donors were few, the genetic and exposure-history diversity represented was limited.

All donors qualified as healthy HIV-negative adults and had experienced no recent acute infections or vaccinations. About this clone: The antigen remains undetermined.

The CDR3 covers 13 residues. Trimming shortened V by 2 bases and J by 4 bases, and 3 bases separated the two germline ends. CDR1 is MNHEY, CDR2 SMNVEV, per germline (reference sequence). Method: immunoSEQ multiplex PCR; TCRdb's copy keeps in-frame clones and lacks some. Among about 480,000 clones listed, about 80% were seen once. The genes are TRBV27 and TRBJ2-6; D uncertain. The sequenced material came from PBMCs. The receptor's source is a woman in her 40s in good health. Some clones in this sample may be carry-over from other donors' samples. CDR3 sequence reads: CASSLAGANVLTF. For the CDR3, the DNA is TGTGCCAGCAGTTTAGCGGGGGCCAACGTCCTGACTTTC.